The 27 T cell receptor beta chains reported below all come from one sample, sequenced in a study of T cell changes during pregnancy in multiple sclerosis. Data came from immunoSEQ multiplex PCR; TCRdb stores just in-frame clones and leaves some out. The data contain about 39,000 clones, about 90% of them singletons. The sample was CD4+ T cells from peripheral blood mononuclear cells, taken after pregnancy. The receptors come from a female donor in good health, enrolled as a control in a pregnancy study.

The J gene is TRBJ1-2, the V gene TRBV7-9; D is ambiguous. The CDR3 sequence is 16 residues long. Trimming cost V 7 bases and J 1 base, with 19 bases left between them. CDR1 and CDR2 (germline): SEHNR, FQNEAQ (reference sequence). The CDR3 DNA reads as TGTGCCAGCACCAACCCTGAGACACTTAATAACTATGGCTACACCTTC. It specifies CASTNPETLNNYGYTF.

This rearrangement joins TRBV9 to TRBJ1-2; TRBD1 is a possible D gene (5 bases). Germline assignment: CDR1 SGDLS and CDR2 YYNGEE. Trimming pared 0 bases from V and 2 bases from J, leaving 5 bases between. The CDR3 contains 13 residues. The CDR3 loop is CASSVGQNYGYTF. The CDR3 DNA reads TGTGCCAGCAGCGTAGGACAGAACTATGGCTACACCTTC.

This chain uses TRBV29-1 with TRBJ1-5; the D gene is possibly TRBD1 (6 bases). The V end was cut by 5 bases, the J end by 4 bases, with 12 bases between. There are 13 residues in the CDR3. Germline lookup yields CDR1 SQVTM and CDR2 ANQGSEA. The CDR3 region has the DNA TGCAGCGTTCTACAGGGTCCTAATCAGCCCCAGCATTTT. Protein sequence: CSVLQGPNQPQHF. The whole variable domain, remainder taken from reference TRBV29-1 and TRBJ1-5, is SAVISQKPSRDICQRGTSLTIQCQVDSQVTMMFWYRQQPGQSLTLIATANQGSEATYESGFVIDKFPISRPNLTFSTLTVSNMSPEDSSIYLCSVLQGPNQPQHFGDGTRLSIL.

The chain is built from TRBV5-1 and TRBJ2-7; TRBD2 matches 12 bases. In germline, CDR1 is SGHRS, CDR2 YFSETQ. V shed 4 bases and J 4 bases; nucleotides not matched to a gene: 12. The CDR3 totals 17 residues. For the CDR3, the DNA is TGCGCCAGCAGCCGGGAAGGTCCCGGGACTAGCGGGTACGAGCAGTACTTC. Translating gives CASSREGPGTSGYEQYF. Complete variable domain (other parts from reference TRBV5-1 and TRBJ2-7): KAGVTQTPRYLIKTRGQQVTLSCSPISGHRSVSWYQQTPGQGLQFLFEYFSETQRNKGNFPGRFSGRQFSNSRSEMNVSTLELGDSALYLCASSREGPGTSGYEQYFGPGTRLTVT.

V and J are TRBV7-8 and TRBJ2-1; TRBD2 matches at 15 bases. Germline V gene sequence: CDR1 SGHVS, CDR2 FQNEAQ. The CDR3 totals 14 residues. After removal of 8 bases from V and 9 bases from J, the junction contained 5 bases not matched to a gene. The CDR3 loop reads CASSGLAGGSEQFF. CDR3 nucleotides: TGTGCCAGCTCGGGACTAGCGGGAGGTAGTGAGCAGTTCTTC.

The chain joins TRBV28 to TRBJ1-2; D is unresolved. The germline gives CDR1 MDHEN, CDR2 SYDVKM. The V and J ends lost 3 bases and 4 bases respectively, with 6 bases between them. This CDR3 is 12 amino acids long. DNA for the CDR3: TGTGCCAGCAGTTTTGGAGCCTATGGCTACACCTTC. This codes for CASSFGAYGYTF.

The CDR3 sequence is CASSPGTRQYEQYF. For the CDR3, the DNA is TGTGCCAGCTCACCAGGGACTAGACAGTACGAGCAGTACTTC. The gene calls are TRBV18 and TRBJ2-7; 8 bases map to TRBD2. J was trimmed by 4 bases and V by 2 bases; bases with no gene match: 4. This CDR3 has 14 amino acids. Germline-derived CDR1 and CDR2 are KGHSH and LQKENI.

The CDR3 region is CSASYQETQYF. CDR3 coding DNA: TGCAGTGCTAGTTATCAAGAGACCCAGTACTTC. The chain uses TRBV20-1 and TRBJ2-5; D gene uncertain. Germline V gives CDR1 DFQATT, CDR2 SNEGSKA (reference sequence). V lost 3 bases and J lost 2, with 4 bases in between. CDR3 length: 11 residues.

This clone was found once. This chain joins TRBV5-1 and TRBJ2-3; 10 bases are a match to TRBD2. V dropped 1 base and J dropped 5; count of bases not matched to a gene: 7. CDR1 and CDR2 (germline): SGHRS, YFSETQ. The CDR3 is made up of 16 amino acids. This CDR3 is CASSLKSGGAIDTQYF. Written as DNA, the CDR3 is TGCGCCAGCAGCTTGAAGAGCGGGGGGGCAATAGATACGCAGTATTTT.

The rearrangement joins TRBV7-8 to TRBJ1-5, with TRBD1 as a possible D gene (5 bases). Germline CDR1 and CDR2: SGHVS and FQNEAQ. The ends were cut back, 5 bases at V and 2 bases at J, with 13 bases in the middle. The CDR3 is 15 amino acids. The CDR3 loop is CASSLPRARNQPQHF. The CDR3 DNA reads TGTGCCAGCAGCCTGCCCAGGGCTCGCAATCAGCCCCAGCATTTT.

This clone was detected a few times. The CDR3 DNA follows: TGCAGCGTTGAGGTTACAGGGCAGAGTGAGAATGAGCAGTTCTTC. Translation gives CSVEVTGQSENEQFF. The V and J genes are TRBV29-1 and TRBJ2-1, with D perhaps TRBD1 (6 bases). The CDR3 has 15 amino acids. The germline V gene has CDR1 SQVTM and CDR2 ANQGSEA. V lost 3 bases and J 7 bases, leaving 19 bases between the germline ends.

The gene calls are TRBV6-5 and TRBJ2-7; 7 nucleotides match TRBD2. The V gene end was trimmed by 5 bases and the J gene end by 0 bases; junction bases not matched to a gene: 4. The CDR3 spans 14 residues. Germline CDR1 reads MNHEY; CDR2 reads SVGAGI. The CDR3 is CASSASGSSYEQYF. The CDR3 nucleotides are TGTGCCAGCAGTGCTAGCGGAAGCTCCTACGAGCAGTACTTC.

The chain carries TRBV2 and TRBJ1-6, with 9 bases lining up with TRBD1. The CDR3 consists of 17 residues. Germline assignment: CDR1 SNHLY and CDR2 FYNNEI. V was clipped by 5 bases and J by 10 bases; unmatched bases: 15. This CDR3 reads CASSREKGTGWWSPLHF. The CDR3, as DNA: TGTGCCAGCAGTCGAGAGAAAGGGACAGGGTGGTGGTCACCCCTCCACTTT.

The CDR3 DNA is TGTGCCAGCAGCCGTGAAAGGGGGGGAGGCGCCGGGGAGCTGTTTTTT. Translated: CASSRERGGGAGELFF. The chain couples TRBV27 to TRBJ2-2; D is possibly TRBD2 (7 bases). V lost 6 bases to trimming and J lost 6 bases, with 20 bases between them. Germline CDR1 MNHEY, CDR2 SMNVEV (reference sequence). CDR3 length equals 16 residues.

In this sample, this clone turned up once. The CDR3 DNA reads as TGTGCCAGCTCACCAGCCAGGGTCGAGTCCTATGGCTACACCTTC. Its translation: CASSPARVESYGYTF. The gene calls are TRBV18 and TRBJ1-2; tentatively, D is TRBD1 (5 bases). This CDR3 spans 15 amino acids. Trimming removed 2 bases from V and 4 bases from J, with 14 bases in between. The V gene's germline CDR1 is KGHSH and CDR2 LQKENI.

The chain joins TRBV29-1 to TRBJ1-6; 7 bases are shared with TRBD1. J gave up 10 bases and V 0 bases, and 9 bases lay outside the gene matches. The CDR3 runs 15 residues. Germline CDR1 reads SQVTM; CDR2 reads ANQGSEA. CDR3 protein: CSVEDQDRVRSPLHF. CDR3 bases: TGCAGCGTTGAAGATCAAGACAGGGTTAGGTCACCCCTCCACTTT.

This chain joins TRBV6-1 and TRBJ1-5; D is possibly TRBD1 (6 bases). The CDR3 has 13 amino acids. Germline assignment: CDR1 MNHNS and CDR2 SASEGT. The V gene lost 2 bases and the J gene lost 9 bases, with 11 bases spanning the gap. CDR3 DNA sequence: TGTGCCAGCAGTGAACATGGACAGAGGCCCCAGCATTTT. Protein sequence: CASSEHGQRPQHF.

V gene TRBV11-3 combines with J gene TRBJ2-7; 7 bases agree with TRBD2. The CDR3 sequence is 14 residues long. Germline CDR1 reads SGHNT; CDR2 reads YENEEA. V shed 5 bases and J 6 bases; nucleotides not matched to a gene: 10. The CDR3 sequence: CASSAGSLAAEQYF. CDR3 coding DNA: TGTGCCAGCAGCGCAGGGTCGCTAGCGGCCGAGCAGTACTTC.

This clone showed up just once. The gene calls are TRBV27 and TRBJ1-1; D gene uncertain. The germline V gene encodes CDR1 MNHEY and CDR2 SMNVEV (reference sequence). The CDR3 length is 15 residues. The V gene lost 7 bases and the J gene lost 1 base, with 16 bases spanning the gap. CDR3 residues: CASISAGLPNTEAFF. CDR3 nucleotides: TGTGCCAGCATTTCCGCCGGACTTCCGAACACTGAAGCTTTCTTT.

This clone was seen just once. The rearrangement links TRBV2 to TRBJ2-1; the match to TRBD2 covers 10 bases. In germline, CDR1 is SNHLY, CDR2 FYNNEI. The V segment lost 4 bases and the J segment 5 bases; nucleotides outside the gene matches: 5. This CDR3 has 15 amino acids. As DNA, the CDR3 is TGTGCCAGCAGTGGCCCTAGCGGGGGTAACAATGAGCAGTTCTTC. This sequence encodes CASSGPSGGNNEQFF.

The gene calls are TRBV4-2 and TRBJ1-4; no reliable D call. V was clipped by 1 base and J by 0 bases, with 12 bases between them. The CDR3 consists of 17 residues. Germline loops: CDR1 LGHNA, CDR2 YNFKEQ. The CDR3: CASSQAGNRATNEKLFF. CDR3 coding DNA: TGTGCCAGCAGCCAAGCGGGGAATAGGGCAACTAATGAAAAACTGTTTTTT.

The chain has TRBV30 and TRBJ2-1; TRBD2 agrees at 8 bases. Germline CDR1 reads GTSNPN; CDR2 reads SVGIG (reference sequence). The CDR3 is 16 amino acids. J gave up 1 base and V 3 bases, and 8 bases lay outside the gene matches. The CDR3 spells CAWRLGTRGSYNEQFF. CDR3 in DNA: TGTGCCTGGAGGCTAGGGACTAGGGGATCCTACAATGAGCAGTTCTTC. The full variable domain, with the rest looked up from reference TRBV30 and TRBJ2-1, is SQTIHQWPATLVQPVGSPLSLECTVEGTSNPNLYWYRQAAGRGLQLLFYSVGIGQISSEVPQNLSASRPQDRQFILSSKKLLLSDSGFYLCAWRLGTRGSYNEQFFGPGTRLTVL.

The J gene is TRBJ1-4, the V gene TRBV5-1; 8 nucleotides agree with TRBD1. The trim removed 4 bases at V and 0 bases at J, leaving 5 bases unmatched. The germline V gene has CDR1 SGHRS and CDR2 YFSETQ. This CDR3 is built from 16 residues. CDR3 sequence: CASSTRQGPTNEKLFF. Written as DNA, the CDR3 is TGCGCCAGCAGCACGCGACAGGGGCCAACTAATGAAAAACTGTTTTTT.

The J gene is TRBJ2-3, the V gene TRBV4-1, with 10 positions matching TRBD2. Germline V gene lookup returns CDR1 MGHRA and CDR2 YSYEKL. The CDR3 sequence is 17 residues long. The V gene end was trimmed by 1 base and the J gene end by 3 bases; junction bases not matched to a gene: 7. The CDR3 DNA follows: TGCGCCAGCAGCCAAGGCCGAGCGGGGGGGTTTACAGATACGCAGTATTTT. As protein: CASSQGRAGGFTDTQYF.

The chain carries TRBV19 and TRBJ1-5; 10 bases are a match to TRBD1. This CDR3 comprises 14 residues. Germline V CDR1 and CDR2: LNHDA, SQIVND (reference sequence). The trim removed 5 bases at V and 6 bases at J, leaving 4 bases unmatched. Here the CDR3 reads CASSSRDRGQPQHF. The CDR3 nucleotides are TGTGCCAGTAGTTCCCGGGACAGGGGTCAGCCCCAGCATTTT. Combining the CDR3 with reference TRBV19 and TRBJ1-5 gives the whole variable domain DGGITQSPKYLFRKEGQNVTLSCEQNLNHDAMYWYRQDPGQGLRLIYYSQIVNDFQKGDIAEGYSVSREKKESFPLTVTSAQKNPTAFYLCASSSRDRGQPQHFGDGTRLSIL.

This clone was seen a handful of times. This rearrangement joins TRBV5-1 to TRBJ2-2; D gene unclear. Germline assignment: CDR1 SGHRS and CDR2 YFSETQ. V was trimmed by 4 bases and J by 8 bases, leaving 12 bases between them. There are 13 residues in the CDR3. CDR3: CASSRESGGELFF. CDR3 coding DNA: TGCGCCAGCAGCCGTGAGTCCGGTGGGGAGCTGTTTTTT. The entire variable domain, with the rest obtained from reference TRBV5-1 and TRBJ2-2, is as follows: KAGVTQTPRYLIKTRGQQVTLSCSPISGHRSVSWYQQTPGQGLQFLFEYFSETQRNKGNFPGRFSGRQFSNSRSEMNVSTLELGDSALYLCASSRESGGELFFGEGSRLTVL.

This chain joins TRBV19 and TRBJ2-5; TRBD2 aligns across 7 bases. This CDR3 contains 15 residues. In germline, CDR1 is LNHDA, CDR2 SQIVND (reference sequence). The ends lost 3 bases at V and 1 base at J; junction bases unmatched: 5. CDR3 DNA sequence: TGTGCCAGTAGTATCTGGGGGAGGGGCCAAGAGACCCAGTACTTC. It is translated as CASSIWGRGQETQYF.